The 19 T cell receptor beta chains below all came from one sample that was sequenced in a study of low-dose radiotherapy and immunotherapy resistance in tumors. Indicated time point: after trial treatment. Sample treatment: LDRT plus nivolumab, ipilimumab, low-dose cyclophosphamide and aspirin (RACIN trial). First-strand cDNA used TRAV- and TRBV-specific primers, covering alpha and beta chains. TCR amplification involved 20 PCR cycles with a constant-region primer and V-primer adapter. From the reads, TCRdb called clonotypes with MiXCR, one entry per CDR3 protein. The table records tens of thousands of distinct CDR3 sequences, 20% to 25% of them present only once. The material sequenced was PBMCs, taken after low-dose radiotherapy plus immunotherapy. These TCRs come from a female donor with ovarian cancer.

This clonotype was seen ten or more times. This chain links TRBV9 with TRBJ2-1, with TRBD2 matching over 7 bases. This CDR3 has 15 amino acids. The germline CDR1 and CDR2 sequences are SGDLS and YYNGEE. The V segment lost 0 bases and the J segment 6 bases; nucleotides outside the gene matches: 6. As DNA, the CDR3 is TGTGCCAGCAGCGTAGAGGAACTAGCGATCAATGAGCAGTTCTTC. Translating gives CASSVEELAINEQFF.

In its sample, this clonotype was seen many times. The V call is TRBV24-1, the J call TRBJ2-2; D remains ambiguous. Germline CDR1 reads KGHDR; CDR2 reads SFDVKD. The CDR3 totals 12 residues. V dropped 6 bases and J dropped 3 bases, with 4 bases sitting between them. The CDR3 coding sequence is TGTGCCACCAGTTTATACACCGGGGAGCTGTTTTTT. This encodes CATSLYTGELFF.

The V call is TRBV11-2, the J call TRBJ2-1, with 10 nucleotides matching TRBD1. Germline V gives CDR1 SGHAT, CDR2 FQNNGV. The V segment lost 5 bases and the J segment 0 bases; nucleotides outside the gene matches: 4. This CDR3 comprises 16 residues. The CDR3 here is CASSLGQGYSYNEQFF. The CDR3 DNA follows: TGTGCCAGCAGCCTGGGACAGGGGTACTCCTACAATGAGCAGTTCTTC.

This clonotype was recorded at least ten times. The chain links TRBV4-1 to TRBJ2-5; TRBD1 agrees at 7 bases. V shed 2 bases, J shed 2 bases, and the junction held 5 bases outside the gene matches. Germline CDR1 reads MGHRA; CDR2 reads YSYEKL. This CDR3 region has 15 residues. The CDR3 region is CASSQPGQEQETQYF. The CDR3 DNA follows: TGCGCCAGCAGCCAACCAGGACAGGAGCAAGAGACCCAGTACTTC.

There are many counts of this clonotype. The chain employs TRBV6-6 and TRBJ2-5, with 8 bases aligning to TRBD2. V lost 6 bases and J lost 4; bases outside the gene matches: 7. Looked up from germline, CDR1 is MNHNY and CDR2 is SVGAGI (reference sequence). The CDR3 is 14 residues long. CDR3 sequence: CASRSSGGGETQYF. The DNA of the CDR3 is TGTGCCAGCAGATCCAGCGGGGGAGGAGAGACCCAGTACTTC.

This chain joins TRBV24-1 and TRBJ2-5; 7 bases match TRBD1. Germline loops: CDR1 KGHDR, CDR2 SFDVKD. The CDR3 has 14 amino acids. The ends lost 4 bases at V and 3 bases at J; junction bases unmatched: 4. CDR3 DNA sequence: TGTGCCACCAGTGACGGGGACAGAAAAGAGACCCAGTACTTC. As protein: CATSDGDRKETQYF.

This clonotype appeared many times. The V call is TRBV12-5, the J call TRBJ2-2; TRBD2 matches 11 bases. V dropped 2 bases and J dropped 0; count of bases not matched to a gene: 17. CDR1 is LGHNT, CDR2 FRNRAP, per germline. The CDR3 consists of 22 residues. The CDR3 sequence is CASGLRSGLAVITTSNTGELFF. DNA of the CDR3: TGTGCTAGTGGTTTGCGCTCGGGACTAGCGGTAATAACAACCTCGAACACCGGGGAGCTGTTTTTT. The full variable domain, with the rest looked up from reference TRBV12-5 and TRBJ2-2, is DARVTQTPRHKVTEMGQEVTMRCQPILGHNTVFWYRQTMMQGLELLAYFRNRAPLDDSGMPKDRFSAEMPDATLATLKIQPSEPRDSAVYFCASGLRSGLAVITTSNTGELFFGEGSRLTVL.

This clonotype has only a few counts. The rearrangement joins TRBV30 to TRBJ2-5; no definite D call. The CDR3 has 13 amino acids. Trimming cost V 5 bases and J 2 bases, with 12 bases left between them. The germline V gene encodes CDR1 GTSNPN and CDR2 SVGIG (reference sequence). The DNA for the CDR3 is TGTGCCTGGGGGCAGATAATACAAGAGACCCAGTACTTC. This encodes CAWGQIIQETQYF.

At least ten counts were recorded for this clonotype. This chain's CDR3 is CASRSAGGTYEQYF. The CDR3 region has the DNA TGTGCCAGCAGGAGCGCAGGGGGCACCTACGAGCAGTACTTC. The genes are TRBV28 and TRBJ2-7; 8 bases map to TRBD1. V lost 6 bases to trimming and J lost 2 bases; unmatched junction nucleotides: 6. Looked up from germline, CDR1 is MDHEN and CDR2 is SYDVKM. The CDR3 length is 14 residues.

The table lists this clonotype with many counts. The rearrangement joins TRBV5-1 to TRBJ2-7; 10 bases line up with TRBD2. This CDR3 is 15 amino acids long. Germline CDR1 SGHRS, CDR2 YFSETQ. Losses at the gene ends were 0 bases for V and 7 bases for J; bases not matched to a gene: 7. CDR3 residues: CASSLGVAGGGEQYF. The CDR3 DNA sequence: TGCGCCAGCAGCTTGGGTGTAGCGGGAGGAGGTGAGCAGTACTTC. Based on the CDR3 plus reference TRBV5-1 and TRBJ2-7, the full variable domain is KAGVTQTPRYLIKTRGQQVTLSCSPISGHRSVSWYQQTPGQGLQFLFEYFSETQRNKGNFPGRFSGRQFSNSRSEMNVSTLELGDSALYLCASSLGVAGGGEQYFGPGTRLTVT.

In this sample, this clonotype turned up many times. CDR3 in DNA: TGTGCCAGCAGTTTAGCGGGACAGAACACTGAAGCTTTCTTT. It yields the protein CASSLAGQNTEAFF. The rearrangement links TRBV12-3 or TRBV12-4 to TRBJ1-1, with TRBD1 as a possible D gene (6 bases). V lost 0 bases to trimming and J lost 1 base, with 6 bases between them. The CDR3 covers 14 residues.

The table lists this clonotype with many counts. CDR3: CASSLLGDRGNEQFF. CDR3 nucleotides: TGTGCCAGCAGCTTATTAGGGGACAGGGGGAATGAGCAGTTCTTC. This rearrangement joins TRBV7-8 to TRBJ2-1, with TRBD1 matching 11 bases. Trimming removed 2 bases from V and 7 bases from J; junction bases left unmatched: 4. The CDR3 spans 15 residues. Germline V gene lookup returns CDR1 SGHVS and CDR2 FQNEAQ.

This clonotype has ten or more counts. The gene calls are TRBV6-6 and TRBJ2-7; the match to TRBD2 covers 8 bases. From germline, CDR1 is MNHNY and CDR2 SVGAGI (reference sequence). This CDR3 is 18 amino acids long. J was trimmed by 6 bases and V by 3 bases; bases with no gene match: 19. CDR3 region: CASSYSPSGLGTSGEQYF. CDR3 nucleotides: TGTGCCAGCAGTTATAGTCCATCGGGACTAGGGACCTCGGGCGAGCAGTACTTC.

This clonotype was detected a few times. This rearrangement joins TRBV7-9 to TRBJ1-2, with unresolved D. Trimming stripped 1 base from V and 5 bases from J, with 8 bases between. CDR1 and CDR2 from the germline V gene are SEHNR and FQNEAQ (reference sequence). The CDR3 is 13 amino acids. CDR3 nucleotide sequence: TGTGCCAGCAGCTTAGGTGTCGGGTATGGCTACACCTTC. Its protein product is CASSLGVGYGYTF. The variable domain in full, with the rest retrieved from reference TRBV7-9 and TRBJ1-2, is DTGVSQNPRHKITKRGQNVTFRCDPISEHNRLYWYRQTLGQGPEFLTYFQNEAQLEKSRLLSDRFSAERPKGSFSTLEIQRTEQGDSAMYLCASSLGVGYGYTFGSGTRLTVV.

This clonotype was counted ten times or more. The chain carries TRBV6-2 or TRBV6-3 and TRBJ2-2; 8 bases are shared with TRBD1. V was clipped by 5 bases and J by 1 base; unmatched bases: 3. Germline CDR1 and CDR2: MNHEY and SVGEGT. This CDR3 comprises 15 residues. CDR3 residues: CASSKGQGNTGELFF. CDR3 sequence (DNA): TGTGCCAGCAGTAAAGGACAGGGGAACACCGGGGAGCTGTTTTTT.

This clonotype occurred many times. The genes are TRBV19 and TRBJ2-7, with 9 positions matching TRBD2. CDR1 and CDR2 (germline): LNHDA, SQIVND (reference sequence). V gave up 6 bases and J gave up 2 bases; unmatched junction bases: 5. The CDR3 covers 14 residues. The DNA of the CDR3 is TGTGCCAGTAGCGAGACTAGCGGAACCTACGAGCAGTACTTC. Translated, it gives CASSETSGTYEQYF.

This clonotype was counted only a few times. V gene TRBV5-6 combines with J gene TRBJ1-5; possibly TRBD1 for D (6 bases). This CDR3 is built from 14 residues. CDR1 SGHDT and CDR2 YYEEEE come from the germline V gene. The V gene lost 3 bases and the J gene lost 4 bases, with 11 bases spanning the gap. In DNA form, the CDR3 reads TGTGCCAGCAGCTGGGGGGCCGGGAATCAGCCCCAGCATTTT. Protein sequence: CASSWGAGNQPQHF.

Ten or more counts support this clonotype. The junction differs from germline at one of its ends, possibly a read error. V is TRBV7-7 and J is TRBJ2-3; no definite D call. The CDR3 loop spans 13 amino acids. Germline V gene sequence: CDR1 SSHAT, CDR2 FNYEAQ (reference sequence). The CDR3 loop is CASSLGYTDTQYF. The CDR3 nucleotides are TGTGCTAGCAGCTTAGGGTACACAGATACGCAGTATTTT.

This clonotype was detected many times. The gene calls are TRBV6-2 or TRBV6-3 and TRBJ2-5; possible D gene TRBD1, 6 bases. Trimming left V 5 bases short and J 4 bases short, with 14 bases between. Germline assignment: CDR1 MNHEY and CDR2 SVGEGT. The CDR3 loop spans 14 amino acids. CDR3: CASSIPQGAETQYF. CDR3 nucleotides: TGTGCCAGCAGTATACCACAGGGTGCAGAGACCCAGTACTTC.